This TCR beta chain emerged from a study of blood T cell repertoires in COVID-19. About the research overall: Acute-phase and convalescent COVID-19 samples originated in the United States, Italy and Spain.

Authors' data handling: Scientists estimated how many nucleated cells there were by amplifying reference gene primers. Clones were sequenced by immunoSEQ multiplex PCR, and TCRdb holds only the in-frame ones, with some missing. Clone size and the V and J calls come from that table; the DNA yielded D and trimming. The sample holds a few hundred thousand clones, about 90% seen once. Participant age was roughly 18 to 100 years, and participants resided in 20 to 30 US areas. Each participant's cohort was designated according to participant-reported clinical history. The CDR3 covers 17 residues. V lost 4 bases and J lost 7; bases outside the gene matches: 13. Per the germline V gene, CDR1 is MDHEN and CDR2 is SYDVKM.

Source material: PBMCs or T cells enriched from blood (not recorded which). The sequence came from a woman between 25 and 40 years old who had recovered from COVID-19. J is TRBJ1-6 and V is TRBV28; 7 bases fit TRBD1. This CDR3 reads CASSSGQYGVGNSPLHF. DNA for the CDR3: TGTGCCAGCAGTTCGGGACAGTACGGGGTGGGCAATTCACCCCTCCACTTT.